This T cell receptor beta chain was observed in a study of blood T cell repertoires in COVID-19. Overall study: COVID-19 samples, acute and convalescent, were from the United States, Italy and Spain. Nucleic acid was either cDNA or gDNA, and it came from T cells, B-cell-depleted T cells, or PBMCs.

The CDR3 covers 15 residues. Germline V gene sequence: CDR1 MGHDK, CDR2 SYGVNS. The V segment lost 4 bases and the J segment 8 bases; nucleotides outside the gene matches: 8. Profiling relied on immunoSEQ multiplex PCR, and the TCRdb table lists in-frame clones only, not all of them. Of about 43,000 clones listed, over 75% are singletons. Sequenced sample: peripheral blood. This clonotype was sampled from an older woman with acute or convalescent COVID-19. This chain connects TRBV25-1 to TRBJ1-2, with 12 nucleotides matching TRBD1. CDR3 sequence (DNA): TGTGCCAGCAGTGCTTCCGGGACAGGGGGCGAGGGCTACACCTTC. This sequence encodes CASSASGTGGEGYTF.